This T cell receptor (beta chain) was sequenced in a study of blood T cell repertoires in COVID-19 (TCRdb year 2020). Regarding the study in general: Samples covering the acute and convalescent phases of COVID-19 were provided by collaborators in the United States, Italy and Spain. The prospective study material was composed of cDNA or gDNA derived from T cells, B-cell-depleted T cells, or PBMCs. Subjects who had been exposed to COVID-19, were actively infected with it, or had recovered from it provided the deeply sampled blood TCRbeta repertoires that made up the dataset. The repertoires were released in a freely available public database intended as a resource for research on the immune response to SARS-CoV-2. The samples were drawn from two sources: the first 160 participants of the ongoing ImmuneRACE study, and over 1,000 subjects contributed by 6 global collaborators. Sample metadata almost always included a de-identified subject ID, COVID-19 status, age in years and sex. Where available, HLA class I and class II types were obtained from metadata supplied by the sample provider rather than from assay-based typing. What the research found in general, with its limitations: The amount of clinical and demographic metadata varied by source and participant and was provided uncurated.

Turning to this clone: Its specific antigen is unknown. Qualities for individual bases were not recorded, and no much larger clone is one base off.

TCRbeta CDR3 regions were amplified from genomic DNA using the immunoSEQ Assay, a bias-controlled multiplex PCR. Processing in the source paper ran as follows. Within the assay, amplification of reference gene primers was used to estimate how many nucleated cells each sample contained. Sequence reads were collapsed and filtered to measure the absolute abundance of every unique TCRbeta CDR3 rearrangement. For each sample, productive Simpson clonality was calculated as the square root of Simpson's diversity index across productive rearrangements. TCRdb re-hosts the immuneACCESS table, in-frame sequences only. Its copies lack some clones; in the studies checked, an unresolved V gene accounts for under half of them, and the cause for the rest is not known. Clone size and the V and J calls come from that table; the DNA yielded D and trimming. The sample profile shows about 390,000 clones; roughly 86% of them were found once. The ten largest clonotypes hold about 2.1% of the sample.

The CDR3 covers 12 residues, taking in both the cysteine and the phenylalanine. Only CDR3 DNA is held: 36 bases, read in frame from base 1. After removal of 4 bases from V and 4 bases from J, the junction retains 2 bases not matched to a gene. Per the germline V gene (reference sequence), SGHNT is the CDR1 and YYREEE is the CDR2. At one collaborating source in Seattle, patients were enrolled during active infection and were followed longitudinally through the course of disease. Each collaborating institution followed its own protocols to collect whole blood in K2EDTA tubes. Collaborator samples were shipped for TCRbeta analysis as frozen whole blood, isolated PBMCs, or DNA extracted from either sample type.

Sample: peripheral blood. The receptor chain draws on TRBV5-4 and TRBJ2-7; 7 junctional bases match TRBD2. The TCR sequence derives from an older woman with COVID-19, enrolled during active disease. The nucleotides are TGTGCCAGCAGCCTGGGAGGGTACGAGCAGTACTTC. Its translation reads: CASSLGGYEQYF. Extended through the reference TRBV5-4 and TRBJ2-7 proteins, this CDR3 yields the full variable domain: ETGVTQSPTHLIKTRGQQVTLRCSSQSGHNTVSWYQQALGQGPQFIFQYYREEENGRGNFPPRFSGLQFPNYSSELNVNALELDDSALYLCASSLGGYEQYFGPGTRLTVT.